This T cell receptor beta chain emerged from a study of T cell clonality in common variable immunodeficiency. This clone came up many times. Antigen specificity is unknown. The read terminates 3 residues ahead of where the CDR3 ends, so the germline J gene completes it. The germline CDR1 and CDR2 sequences are DFQATT and SNEGSKA (reference sequence). V shed 1 base and J 8 bases; nucleotides not matched to a gene: 7. The CDR3 totals 14 residues. General study results and limits: Compared with controls, CVID subjects had fewer shared TCRbeta clones.

Repertoires were generated with immunoSEQ multiplex PCR, while TCRdb's copy carries only in-frame clones and drops some. This sample carries tens of thousands of clones, none of them present only once. This TCR was recovered from a person aged 18 to 70 in good health. Sequencing input: peripheral blood mononuclear cells. The chain recombines TRBV20-1 with TRBJ2-1, with 8 positions matching TRBD1. CDR3 DNA, as far as it was read: TGCAGTGCTAGAGCCTTGGACAGGGTGTATGAG. It encodes CSARALDRVYE. The full CDR3 sequence reads CSARALDRVYEQFF.